This T cell receptor (beta chain) is drawn from a study of human T cells and chemical hapten exposure. Time point denoted: patch test 1, 2 weeks after DPC sensitization. Treatment here: therapeutic diphenylcyclopropenone sensitization with weekly scalp DPC. Alopecia patients, 18 to 70 years old and DPC-suitable, served as donors. In its sample, this clonotype was seen many times. The CDR3 covers 12 residues. Germline V gene sequence: CDR1 LNHDA, CDR2 SQIVND (reference sequence). With 6 bases removed from V and 9 bases from J, the gap between germline ends came to 12 bases. How the authors handled the data: Samples contained a median of roughly 96,000 TCRs, with a range of about 23,224 to 700,000. Via MiXCR, TCRdb re-called the RACE reads, giving one row per CDR3 protein. These V and J calls rely on TCRdb rather than the paper's analysis. The table has 85,000 or so distinct CDR3 sequences, 9.5% to 12% seen once.

Material: whole blood, obtained in connection with sensitization to the hapten diphenylcyclopropenone (DPC). This chain links TRBV19 with TRBJ1-5; unclear D gene. This TCR derives from a woman aged 50 to 65 with alopecia areata. Some clones in this sample may be carry-over from other donors' samples. The CDR3 nucleotides read TGTGCCAGTAGCCCCCCCTCCTTGCCCCAGCATTTT. Translating gives CASSPPSLPQHF.